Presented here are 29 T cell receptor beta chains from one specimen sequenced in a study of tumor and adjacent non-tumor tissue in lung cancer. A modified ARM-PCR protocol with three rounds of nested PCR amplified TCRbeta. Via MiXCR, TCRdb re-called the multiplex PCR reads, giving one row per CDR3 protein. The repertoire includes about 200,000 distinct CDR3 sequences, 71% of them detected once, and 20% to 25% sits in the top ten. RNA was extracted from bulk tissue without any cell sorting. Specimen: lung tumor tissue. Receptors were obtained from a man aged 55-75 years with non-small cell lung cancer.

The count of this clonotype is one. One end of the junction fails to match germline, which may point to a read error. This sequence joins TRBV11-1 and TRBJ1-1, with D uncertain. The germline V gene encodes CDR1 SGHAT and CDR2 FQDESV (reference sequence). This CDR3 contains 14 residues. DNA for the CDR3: TGTGCCAACAGCTTAGTCAGTGCTAACACTGAAGCTTTCTTT. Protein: CANSLVSANTEAFF.

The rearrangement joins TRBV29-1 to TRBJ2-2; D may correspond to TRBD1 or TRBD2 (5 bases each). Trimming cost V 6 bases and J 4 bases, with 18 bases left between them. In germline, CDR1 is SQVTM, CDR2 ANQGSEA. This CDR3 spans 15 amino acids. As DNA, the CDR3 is TGCAGCGTAGAGGAGGAGGACACGGTCACCGGGGAGCTGTTTTTT. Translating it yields CSVEEEDTVTGELFF.

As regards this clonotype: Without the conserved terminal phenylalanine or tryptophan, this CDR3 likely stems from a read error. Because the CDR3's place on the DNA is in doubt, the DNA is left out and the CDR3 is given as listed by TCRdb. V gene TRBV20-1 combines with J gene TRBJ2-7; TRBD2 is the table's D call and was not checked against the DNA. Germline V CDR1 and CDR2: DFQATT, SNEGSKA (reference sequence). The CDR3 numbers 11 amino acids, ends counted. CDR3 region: CSAIDLTIEYL.

The CDR3 spells CASRLDCGNGYTF. The CDR3 DNA reads as TGCGCCAGCAGGTTAGACTGCGGCAATGGCTACACCTTC. V is TRBV5-1 and J is TRBJ1-2; unclear D gene. The CDR3 runs 13 residues. Trimming removed 5 bases from V and 6 bases from J, with 14 bases in between. Germline CDR1 SGHRS, CDR2 YFSETQ.

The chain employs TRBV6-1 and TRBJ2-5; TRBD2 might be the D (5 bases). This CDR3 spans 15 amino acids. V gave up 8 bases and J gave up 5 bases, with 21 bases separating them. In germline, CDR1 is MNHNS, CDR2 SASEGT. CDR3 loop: CASSTLEGVMETQYF. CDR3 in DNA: TGTGCCAGCTCCACCCTAGAGGGAGTTATGGAGACCCAGTACTTC.

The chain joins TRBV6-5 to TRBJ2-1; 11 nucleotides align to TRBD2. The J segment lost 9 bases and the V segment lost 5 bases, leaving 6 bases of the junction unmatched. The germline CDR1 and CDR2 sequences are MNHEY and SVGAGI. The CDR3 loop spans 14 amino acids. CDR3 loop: CASSIAGGRSEQFF. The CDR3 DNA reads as TGTGCCAGCAGTATAGCGGGGGGGCGCAGTGAGCAGTTCTTC.

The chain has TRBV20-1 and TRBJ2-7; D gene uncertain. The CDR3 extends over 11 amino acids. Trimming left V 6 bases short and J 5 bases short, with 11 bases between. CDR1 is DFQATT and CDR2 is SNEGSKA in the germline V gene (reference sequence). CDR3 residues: CSAEREDEQYF. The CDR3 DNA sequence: TGCAGTGCGGAAAGGGAAGACGAGCAGTACTTC.

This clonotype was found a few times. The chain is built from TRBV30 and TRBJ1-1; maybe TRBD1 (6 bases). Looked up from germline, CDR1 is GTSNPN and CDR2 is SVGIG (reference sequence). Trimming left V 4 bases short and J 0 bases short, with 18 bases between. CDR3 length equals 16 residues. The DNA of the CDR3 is TGTGCCTGGACAAATGAGGGGGAGCGGATGAACACTGAAGCTTTCTTT. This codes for CAWTNEGERMNTEAFF.

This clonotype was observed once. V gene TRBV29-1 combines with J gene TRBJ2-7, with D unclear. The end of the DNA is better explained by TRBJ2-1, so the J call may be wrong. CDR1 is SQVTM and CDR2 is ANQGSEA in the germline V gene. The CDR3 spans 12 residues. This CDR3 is CSVEGSGHEQFF. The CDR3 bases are TGCAGCGTTGAAGGCTCTGGTCATGAGCAGTTCTTC.

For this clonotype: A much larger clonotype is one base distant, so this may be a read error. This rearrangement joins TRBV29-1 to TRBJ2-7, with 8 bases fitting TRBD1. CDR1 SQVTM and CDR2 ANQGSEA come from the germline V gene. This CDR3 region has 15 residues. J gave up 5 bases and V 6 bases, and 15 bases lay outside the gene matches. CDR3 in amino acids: CSVATGTGVSDEQYF. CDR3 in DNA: TGCAGCGTAGCTACCGGGACAGGTGTATCCGACGAGCAGTACTTC.

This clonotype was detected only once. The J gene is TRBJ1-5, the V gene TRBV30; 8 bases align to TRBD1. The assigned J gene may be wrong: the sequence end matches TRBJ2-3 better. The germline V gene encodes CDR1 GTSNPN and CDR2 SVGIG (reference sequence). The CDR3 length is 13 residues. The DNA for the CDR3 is TGTGCCTGCCAGGGACAGGCGGATCAGCCCCAGTATTTT. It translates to CACQGQADQPQYF.

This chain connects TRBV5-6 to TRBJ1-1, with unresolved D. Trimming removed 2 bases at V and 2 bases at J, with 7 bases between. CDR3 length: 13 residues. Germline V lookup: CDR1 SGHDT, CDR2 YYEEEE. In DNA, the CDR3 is TGTGCCAGCAGCTTTACGGGAAACACTGAAGCTTTCTTT. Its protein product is CASSFTGNTEAFF.

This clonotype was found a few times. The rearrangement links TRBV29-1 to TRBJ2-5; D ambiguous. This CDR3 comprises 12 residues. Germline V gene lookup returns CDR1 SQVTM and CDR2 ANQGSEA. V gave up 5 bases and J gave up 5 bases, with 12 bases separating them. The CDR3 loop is CSVLESSETQYF. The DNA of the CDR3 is TGCAGCGTTCTGGAGTCTTCTGAGACCCAGTACTTC.

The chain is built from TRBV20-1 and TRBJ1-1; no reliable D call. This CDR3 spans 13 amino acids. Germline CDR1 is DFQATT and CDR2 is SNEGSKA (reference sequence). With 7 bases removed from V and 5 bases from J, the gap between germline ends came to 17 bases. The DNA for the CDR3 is TGCAGTGTTTCAGAACTAAGGGTGACTGAAGCTTTCTTT. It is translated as CSVSELRVTEAFF.

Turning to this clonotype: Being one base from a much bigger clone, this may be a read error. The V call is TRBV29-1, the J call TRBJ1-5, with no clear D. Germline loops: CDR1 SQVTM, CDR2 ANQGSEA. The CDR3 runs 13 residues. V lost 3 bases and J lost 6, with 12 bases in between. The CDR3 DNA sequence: TGCAGCGTTGACCTCGGACCTTTTCAGCCCCAGCATTTT. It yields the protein CSVDLGPFQPQHF. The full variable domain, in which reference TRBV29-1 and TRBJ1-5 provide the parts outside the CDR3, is SAVISQKPSRDICQRGTSLTIQCQVDSQVTMMFWYRQQPGQSLTLIATANQGSEATYESGFVIDKFPISRPNLTFSTLTVSNMSPEDSSIYLCSVDLGPFQPQHFGDGTRLSIL.

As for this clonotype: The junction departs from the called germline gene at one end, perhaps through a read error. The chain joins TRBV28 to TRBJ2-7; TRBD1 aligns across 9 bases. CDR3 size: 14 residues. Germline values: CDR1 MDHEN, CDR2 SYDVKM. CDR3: CASGPQGASYKQYF. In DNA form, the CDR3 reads TGTGCCAGCGGACCACAGGGGGCCTCCTACAAGCAGTATTTC.

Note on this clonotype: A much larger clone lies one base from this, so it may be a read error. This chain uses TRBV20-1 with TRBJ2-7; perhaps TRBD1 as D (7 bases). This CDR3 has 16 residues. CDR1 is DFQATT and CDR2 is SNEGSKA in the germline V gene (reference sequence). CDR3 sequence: CNARDAGAGGSYEQYF. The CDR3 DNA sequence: TGCAATGCTAGAGATGCCGGGGCAGGGGGGTCCTACGAGCAGTACTTC.

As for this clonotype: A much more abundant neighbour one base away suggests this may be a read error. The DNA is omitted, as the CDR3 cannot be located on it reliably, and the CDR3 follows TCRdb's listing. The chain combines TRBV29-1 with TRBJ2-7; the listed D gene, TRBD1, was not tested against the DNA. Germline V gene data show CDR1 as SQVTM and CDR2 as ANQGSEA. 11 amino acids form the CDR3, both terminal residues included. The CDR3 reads CSVGGGTEQCF.

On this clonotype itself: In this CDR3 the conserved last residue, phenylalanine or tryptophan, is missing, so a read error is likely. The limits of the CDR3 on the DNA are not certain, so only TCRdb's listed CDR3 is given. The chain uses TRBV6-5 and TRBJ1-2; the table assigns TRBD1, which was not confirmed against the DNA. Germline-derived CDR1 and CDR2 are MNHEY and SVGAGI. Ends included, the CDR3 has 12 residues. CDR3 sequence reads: CASSYQGQFHTI.

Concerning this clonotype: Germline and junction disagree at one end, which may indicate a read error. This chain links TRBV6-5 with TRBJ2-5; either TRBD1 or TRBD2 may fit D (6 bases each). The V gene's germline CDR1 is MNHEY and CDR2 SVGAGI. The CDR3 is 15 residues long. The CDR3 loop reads CASSTRGGPWESQYF. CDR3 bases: TGTGCCAGCAGCACCCGAGGGGGGCCATGGGAGAGCCAGTACTTC.

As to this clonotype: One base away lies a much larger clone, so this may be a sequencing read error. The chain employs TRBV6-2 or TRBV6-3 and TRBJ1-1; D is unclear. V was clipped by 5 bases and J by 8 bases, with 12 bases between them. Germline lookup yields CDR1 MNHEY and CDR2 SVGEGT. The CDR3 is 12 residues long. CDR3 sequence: CASSQGSREAFF. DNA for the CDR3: TGTGCCAGCAGTCAAGGGTCGAGAGAAGCTTTCTTT.

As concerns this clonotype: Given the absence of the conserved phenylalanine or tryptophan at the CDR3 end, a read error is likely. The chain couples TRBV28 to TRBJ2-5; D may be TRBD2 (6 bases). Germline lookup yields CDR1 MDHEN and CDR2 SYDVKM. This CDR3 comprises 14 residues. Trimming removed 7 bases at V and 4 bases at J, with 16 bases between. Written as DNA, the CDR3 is TGTGCCAGCATGAAGTGGGGGGATCCAGAGACCCAGTACATC. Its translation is CASMKWGDPETQYI.

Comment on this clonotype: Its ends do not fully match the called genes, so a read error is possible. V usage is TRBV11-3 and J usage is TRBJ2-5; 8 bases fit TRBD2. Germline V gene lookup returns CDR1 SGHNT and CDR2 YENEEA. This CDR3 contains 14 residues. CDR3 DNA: TGTATCAGCAGCCCAAGAGCGGGGGTGGAGACCCAATACTTC. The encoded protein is CISSPRAGVETQYF.

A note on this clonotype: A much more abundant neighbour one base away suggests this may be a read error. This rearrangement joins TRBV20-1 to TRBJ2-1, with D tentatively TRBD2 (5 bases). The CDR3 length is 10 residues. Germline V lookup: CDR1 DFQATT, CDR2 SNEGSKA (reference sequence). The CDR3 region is CSAKRYEQFF. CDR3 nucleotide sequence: TGCAGCGCAAAGCGGTATGAGCAGTTCTTC.

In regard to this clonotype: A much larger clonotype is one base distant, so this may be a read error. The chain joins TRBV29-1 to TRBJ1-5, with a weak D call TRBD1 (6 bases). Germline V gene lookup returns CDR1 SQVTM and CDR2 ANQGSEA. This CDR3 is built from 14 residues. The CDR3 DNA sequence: TGCATCTATCTGGAGGGGGGATGGAATCAGCCCCAGCATTTT. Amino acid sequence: CIYLEGGWNQPQHF.

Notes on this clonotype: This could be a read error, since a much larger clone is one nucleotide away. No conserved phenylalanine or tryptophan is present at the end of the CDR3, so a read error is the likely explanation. The CDR3 DNA sequence: TGTGCCAGCGGTTTCTCCACGGGAGAACGAGAGACCCAGTACCTC. It encodes CASGFSTGERETQYL. J is TRBJ2-5 and V is TRBV11-1, with D possibly matching TRBD2 (6 bases). V shed 8 bases and J shed 4 bases, with 20 bases lying between them. Germline V CDR1 and CDR2: SGHAT, FQDESV (reference sequence). This CDR3 spans 15 amino acids.

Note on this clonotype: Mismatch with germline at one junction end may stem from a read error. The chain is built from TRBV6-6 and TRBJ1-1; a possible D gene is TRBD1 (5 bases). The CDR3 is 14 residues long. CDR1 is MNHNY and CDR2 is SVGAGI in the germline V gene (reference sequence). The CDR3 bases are TGTGCCAGCAGTTACAGGGGAACTAACACTGAAGATTTCTTT. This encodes CASSYRGTNTEDFF.

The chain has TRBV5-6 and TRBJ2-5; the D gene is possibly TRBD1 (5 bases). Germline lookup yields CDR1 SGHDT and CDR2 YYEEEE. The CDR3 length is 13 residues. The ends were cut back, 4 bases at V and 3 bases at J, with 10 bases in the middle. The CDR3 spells CASSADTEETQYF. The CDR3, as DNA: TGTGCCAGCAGCGCGGACACCGAAGAGACCCAGTACTTC.

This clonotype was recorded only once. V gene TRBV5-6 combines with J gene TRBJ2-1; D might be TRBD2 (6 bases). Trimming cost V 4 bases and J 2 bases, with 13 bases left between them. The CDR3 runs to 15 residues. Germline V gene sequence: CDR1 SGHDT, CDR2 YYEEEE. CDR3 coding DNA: TGTGCCAGCAGCACGGGAGTAGCGGCCTACAATGAGCAGTTCTTC. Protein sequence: CASSTGVAAYNEQFF. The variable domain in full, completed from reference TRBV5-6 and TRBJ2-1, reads DAGVTQSPTHLIKTRGQQVTLRCSPKSGHDTVSWYQQALGQGPQFIFQYYEEEERQRGNFPDRFSGHQFPNYSSELNVNALLLGDSALYLCASSTGVAAYNEQFFGPGTRLTVL.